The 23 T cell receptor beta chains below were found in one sample sequenced in a study of blood T cells in healthy people across ages (dated by TCRdb to 2015 to 2017). Libraries were built with 5' RACE. Sequencing used an Illumina HiSeq 2500. A second PCR of roughly 6 to 11 cycles was performed with a sample-barcoded 5' primer and a J-beta primer mix. TCRdb itself trimmed the public reads at Q25 with fastp, ran MiXCR and retained productive beta chains. Rows matching on CDR3 protein sequence are summarized as one entry with the most common DNA and genes. The table for this sample lists about 780,000 distinct CDR3 sequences; roughly 24% of them were counted only once. The ten largest clones take up about 3% of the sample. These data were also filed under a second study, of T cells of mothers and their children.

The sequenced sample consisted of blood. These receptors all come from a boy aged 5 to 17 in good health.

This clonotype was counted between two and nine times. V and J are TRBV29-1 and TRBJ2-7; D perhaps matches TRBD2 (6 bases). This CDR3 comprises 13 residues. Germline CDR1 SQVTM, CDR2 ANQGSEA. The germline V and J ends were trimmed by 3 bases and 3 bases, with 12 bases remaining between them. The CDR3 region is CSVDGGTGYEQYF. The CDR3 DNA reads TGCAGCGTTGATGGAGGGACGGGCTACGAGCAGTACTTC.

This clonotype was detected only a few times. The chain employs TRBV24-1 and TRBJ1-5; D may be TRBD1 (6 bases). The V end was cut by 0 bases, the J end by 5 bases, with 10 bases between. The CDR3 totals 15 residues. Germline V gene data show CDR1 as KGHDR and CDR2 as SFDVKD. CDR3 sequence (DNA): TGTGCCACCAGTGATTTGGGACAGCACCATCAGCCCCAGCATTTT. This translates into CATSDLGQHHQPQHF.

The V and J genes are TRBV6-1 and TRBJ1-1, with a weak D call TRBD1 (6 bases). This CDR3 has 14 amino acids. Trimming removed 5 bases from V and 4 bases from J, with 14 bases in between. Germline V gives CDR1 MNHNS, CDR2 SASEGT. The CDR3 here is CASSSTGGSTEAFF. For the CDR3, the DNA is TGTGCCAGCAGTTCGACAGGCGGGAGCACTGAAGCTTTCTTT.

This chain joins TRBV20-1 and TRBJ2-7; 10 positions agree with TRBD2. V trimming: 6 bases; J trimming: 7 bases; junction bases outside the gene matches: 9. Germline CDR1 reads DFQATT; CDR2 reads SNEGSKA (reference sequence). The CDR3 spans 13 residues. CDR3 nucleotide sequence: TGCAGTGCCTTAGCGGGGGGTAGAAGGGAGCAGTACTTC. Amino acid sequence: CSALAGGRREQYF.

The rearrangement links TRBV7-7 to TRBJ2-5, with TRBD2 matching over 8 bases. CDR3 length: 15 residues. The germline CDR1 and CDR2 sequences are SSHAT and FNYEAQ (reference sequence). The J segment lost 5 bases and the V segment lost 5 bases, leaving 10 bases of the junction unmatched. CDR3 coding DNA: TGTGCCAGCAGCAGTACCGGGACTAGGAAGGAGACCCAGTACTTC. Translation gives CASSSTGTRKETQYF. The complete variable domain, with remaining parts taken from reference TRBV7-7 and TRBJ2-5, reads GAGVSQSPRYKVTKRGQDVTLRCDPISSHATLYWYQQALGQGPEFLTYFNYEAQPDKSGLPSDRFSAERPEGSISTLTIQRTEQRDSAMYRCASSSTGTRKETQYFGPGTRLLVL.

J is TRBJ2-5 and V is TRBV6-6; 8 nucleotides align to TRBD2. The germline CDR1 and CDR2 sequences are MNHNY and SVGAGI (reference sequence). V lost 7 bases to trimming and J lost 4 bases; unmatched junction nucleotides: 11. The CDR3 is 15 residues long. As DNA, the CDR3 is TGTGCCAGCACCGCCGCGGGGGGAGGCCGAGAGACCCAGTACTTC. This translates into CASTAAGGGRETQYF.

The chain uses TRBV2 and TRBJ1-5, with 11 bases lining up with TRBD1. Germline CDR1 reads SNHLY; CDR2 reads FYNNEI. V shed 4 bases, J shed 7 bases, and the junction held 3 bases outside the gene matches. The CDR3 sequence is 14 residues long. The CDR3 protein is CASSGTGGRQPQHF. CDR3 in DNA: TGTGCCAGCAGTGGGACAGGGGGCCGGCAGCCCCAGCATTTT. Looking up the rest from reference TRBV2 and TRBJ1-5 gives the full variable domain: EPEVTQTPSHQVTQMGQEVILRCVPISNHLYFYWYRQILGQKVEFLVSFYNNEISEKSEIFDDQFSVERPDGSNFTLKIRSTKLEDSAMYFCASSGTGGRQPQHFGDGTRLSIL.

The chain employs TRBV5-1 and TRBJ2-5; D is perhaps TRBD2 (6 bases). The J call may be incorrect, as the DNA end agrees better with TRBJ2-1. The CDR3 covers 14 residues. Germline assignment: CDR1 SGHRS and CDR2 YFSETQ. The CDR3 bases are TGCGCCAGCAGGGGGGACTTAGCCTACAATGAGCAGTTCTTC. Translation gives CASRGDLAYNEQFF.

This clonotype was detected only a few times. The chain links TRBV20-1 to TRBJ1-5; perhaps TRBD1 as D (6 bases). Germline values: CDR1 DFQATT, CDR2 SNEGSKA (reference sequence). The CDR3 has 14 residues. V lost 1 base to trimming and J lost 7 bases, with 14 bases between them. The CDR3 spells CSARGGGPRQPQHF. CDR3 bases: TGCAGTGCTAGAGGAGGGGGGCCGCGGCAGCCCCAGCATTTT.

The chain has TRBV4-1 and TRBJ1-4; D remains unclear. Per germline, CDR1 MGHRA and CDR2 YSYEKL. V dropped 1 base and J dropped 7 bases, with 4 bases sitting between them. The CDR3 is 12 residues long. CDR3 region: CASSQVFEKLFF. CDR3 DNA sequence: TGCGCCAGCAGCCAAGTATTTGAAAAACTGTTTTTT.

This clonotype was seen only once. Here the CDR3 reads CASSYHDRVGENGYTF. As DNA, the CDR3 is TGTGCCAGCAGTTATCACGACAGGGTGGGAGAAAATGGCTACACCTTC. The V and J genes are TRBV6-6 and TRBJ1-2, with 7 bases aligning to TRBD1. Unmatched junction bases numbered 13, after V lost 3 bases and J lost 6 bases. In germline, CDR1 is MNHNY, CDR2 SVGAGI (reference sequence). CDR3 length: 16 amino acids.

This clonotype was counted many times. This rearrangement joins TRBV20-1 to TRBJ2-5; D may correspond to TRBD1 or TRBD2 (5 bases each). Germline lookup yields CDR1 DFQATT and CDR2 SNEGSKA (reference sequence). The V end was cut by 1 base, the J end by 4 bases, with 13 bases between. The CDR3 consists of 14 residues. CDR3 amino acids: CSARVPRGTETQYF. The DNA of the CDR3 is TGCAGTGCTAGAGTTCCCCGGGGCACAGAGACCCAGTACTTC.

The chain couples TRBV5-1 to TRBJ2-6, with D uncertain. There are 15 residues in the CDR3. Germline V gives CDR1 SGHRS, CDR2 YFSETQ. V was shortened by 1 base and J by 2 bases, with 7 bases between the two germline ends. CDR3 nucleotides: TGCGCCAGCAGCTTGTCTGTAACTGGGGCCAACGTCCTGACTTTC. Encoded protein: CASSLSVTGANVLTF.

This clonotype occurred a few times. This rearrangement joins TRBV4-1 to TRBJ2-5, with TRBD2 identical over 14 bases. The DNA end lines up better with TRBJ2-1; the J call may be wrong. Germline V gene sequence: CDR1 MGHRA, CDR2 YSYEKL. This CDR3 comprises 15 residues. In DNA, the CDR3 is TGCGCCAGCAGCAGGACTAGCGGGGGGCTTTTTGAGCAGTTCTTC. It specifies CASSRTSGGLFEQFF.

The chain employs TRBV2 and TRBJ2-7; D may correspond to TRBD1 or TRBD2 (6 bases each). Trimming cost V 7 bases and J 3 bases, with 13 bases left between them. Germline CDR1 reads SNHLY; CDR2 reads FYNNEI. This CDR3 has 13 amino acids. The CDR3 is CASIRGVSYEQYF. The CDR3 nucleotides are TGTGCCAGCATTAGGGGGGTAAGCTACGAGCAGTACTTC.

V and J are TRBV6-1 and TRBJ2-3; D gene uncertain. The CDR3 is made up of 16 amino acids. The germline V gene has CDR1 MNHNS and CDR2 SASEGT. V dropped 9 bases and J dropped 0 bases, with 19 bases sitting between them. CDR3 residues: CASPEPGSASTDTQYF. The CDR3 bases are TGTGCCAGTCCGGAACCGGGCAGCGCTAGCACAGATACGCAGTATTTT.

The chain uses TRBV9 and TRBJ1-1; possibly TRBD1 for D (5 bases). Germline V gene lookup returns CDR1 SGDLS and CDR2 YYNGEE. This CDR3 comprises 13 residues. V lost 0 bases, J lost 8 bases, and 11 bases lay in between. CDR3 region: CASSVGGSGEAFF. CDR3 nucleotides: TGTGCCAGCAGCGTAGGGGGGAGCGGGGAAGCTTTCTTT.

The rearrangement uses TRBV7-2 and TRBJ1-1; D might be TRBD1 (6 bases). Germline assignment: CDR1 SGHTA and CDR2 FQGNSA. CDR3 length: 16 residues. Trimming stripped 3 bases from V and 4 bases from J, with 18 bases between. The CDR3 region is CASSFTSGGAATEAFF. For the CDR3, the DNA is TGTGCCAGCAGCTTTACATCTGGGGGGGCGGCCACTGAAGCTTTCTTT.

V usage is TRBV5-1 and J usage is TRBJ2-5; D is possibly TRBD2 (6 bases). This CDR3 is 15 amino acids long. The germline V and J ends were trimmed by 0 bases and 2 bases, with 11 bases remaining between them. Germline assignment: CDR1 SGHRS and CDR2 YFSETQ. CDR3 residues: CASSLGTILQETQYF. CDR3 bases: TGCGCCAGCAGCTTGGGGACTATCCTTCAAGAGACCCAGTACTTC.

This clonotype appeared a few times. The rearrangement uses TRBV6-6 and TRBJ2-5; possible D gene TRBD1, 6 bases. The V and J ends lost 5 bases and 7 bases respectively, with 14 bases between them. The CDR3 totals 13 residues. From germline, CDR1 is MNHNY and CDR2 SVGAGI (reference sequence). CDR3 amino acids: CASSRRDMATQYF. In DNA, the CDR3 is TGTGCCAGCAGTCGCCGGGACATGGCGACCCAGTACTTC.

The chain combines TRBV27 with TRBJ2-3; 13 nucleotides line up with TRBD2. Unmatched junction bases numbered 11, after V lost 6 bases and J lost 11 bases. Germline lookup yields CDR1 MNHEY and CDR2 SMNVEV (reference sequence). This CDR3 has 15 amino acids. The CDR3 coding sequence is TGTGCCAGCAGGCCGACTCCGGGACTAGCGGGACTGCAGTATTTT. Protein sequence: CASRPTPGLAGLQYF.

The rearrangement links TRBV20-1 to TRBJ1-4; 8 bases agree with TRBD1. This CDR3 contains 12 residues. Germline CDR1 is DFQATT and CDR2 is SNEGSKA (reference sequence). J lost 6 bases, V lost 5 bases, and 2 bases had no gene match. CDR3 amino acids: CSAGGQDEKLFF. CDR3 DNA: TGCAGTGCTGGGGGACAGGATGAAAAACTGTTTTTT.

J is TRBJ2-7 and V is TRBV7-9; 8 positions match TRBD2. Germline V gives CDR1 SEHNR, CDR2 FQNEAQ (reference sequence). The CDR3 extends over 15 amino acids. V gave up 5 bases and J gave up 7 bases; unmatched junction bases: 13. The CDR3 DNA follows: TGTGCCAGCAGCACCGCCGGGACTAGTGCCCAGGAGCAGTACTTC. Protein: CASSTAGTSAQEQYF. Drawing the rest from reference TRBV7-9 and TRBJ2-7, the complete variable domain is DTGVSQNPRHKITKRGQNVTFRCDPISEHNRLYWYRQTLGQGPEFLTYFQNEAQLEKSRLLSDRFSAERPKGSFSTLEIQRTEQGDSAMYLCASSTAGTSAQEQYFGPGTRLTVT.